Following are 3 T cell receptor beta chains from one sample sequenced in a study of T-cell reconstitution after alpha-beta-depleted transplantation in children. The authors prepared the TCRbeta library with unique molecular identifiers. TCRdb itself ran the PCR reads through MiXCR, one entry per CDR3 protein. The data contain hundreds of thousands of distinct CDR3 sequences, around 15% of them seen just once; the ten biggest clones take up about 41%. Sequenced here: PBMCs, mostly from graft donor cells, sampled 360 days after TCRalphabeta/CD19-depleted stem cell transplant. The receptor source for this set is a male patient between 2 and 10 years old who had a stem cell transplant for acute lymphoblastic leukemia, so the T cells may come from the graft donor.

There are a few counts of this clonotype. CDR3 DNA: TGCAGTGCTAGAGATCAGCGGCTAGCTTCATACAATGAGCAGTTCTTC. It codes for CSARDQRLASYNEQFF. This chain links TRBV20-1 with TRBJ2-1, with D possibly matching TRBD2 (5 bases). Trimming removed 0 bases at V and 4 bases at J, with 16 bases between. There are 16 residues in the CDR3. Germline CDR1 and CDR2: DFQATT and SNEGSKA (reference sequence).

This clonotype showed up just a few times. The J gene is TRBJ2-5, the V gene TRBV5-1; tentatively, D is TRBD2 (6 bases). V lost 4 bases and J lost 2, with 15 bases in between. The CDR3 is made up of 15 amino acids. Germline V gene data show CDR1 as SGHRS and CDR2 as YFSETQ. CDR3 loop: CASSLNPAGQETQYF. In nucleotides, the CDR3 is TGCGCCAGCAGCCTCAATCCCGCGGGGCAAGAGACCCAGTACTTC.

This sequence joins TRBV2 and TRBJ2-5; D uncertain. CDR3 length: 14 residues. The germline V gene has CDR1 SNHLY and CDR2 FYNNEI. The germline V and J ends were trimmed by 6 bases and 0 bases, with 11 bases remaining between them. The CDR3 sequence is CASRGSMYQETQYF. The CDR3 nucleotides are TGTGCCAGCAGGGGATCTATGTACCAAGAGACCCAGTACTTC.